These 19 T cell receptor beta chains were all obtained from the same sample, sequenced in a study of T cells in Graves' hyperthyroidism and ophthalmopathy. Authors of the study amplified TCR beta CDR3 regions from RNA transcripts. An initial round of RT-PCR targeting the TCR CDR3 relied on the HTBI primer set. TCRdb passed the multiplex PCR reads through MiXCR, listing each CDR3 protein once. The repertoire holds 500,000 to 650,000 distinct CDR3 sequences, with approximately 17% as singletons. The source material was blood. The receptor source for this set is a woman aged 18-30 years with Graves' ophthalmopathy.

The chain combines TRBV12-3 or TRBV12-4 with TRBJ2-1, with TRBD2 identical over 12 bases. This CDR3 is built from 16 residues. V was pared by 6 bases and J by 4 bases, with 7 bases of the junction left unmatched. CDR3 bases: TGTGCCAGCAGCGTTCTACTAGCGGGAGGTTACAATGAGCAGTTCTTC. Translated, it gives CASSVLLAGGYNEQFF.

This clonotype was counted many times. This sequence joins TRBV3-1 and TRBJ2-7; D is perhaps TRBD1 or TRBD2 (5 bases each). The V end was cut by 4 bases, the J end by 3 bases, with 16 bases between. Germline V gene data show CDR1 as LGHDT and CDR2 as YNNKEL (reference sequence). The CDR3 is 15 amino acids. The CDR3 sequence: CASSPLQLGDYEQYF. CDR3 nucleotides: TGTGCCAGCAGCCCCCTGCAACTAGGGGACTACGAGCAGTACTTC.

The chain combines TRBV7-9 with TRBJ2-5; the match to TRBD2 covers 7 bases. Germline loops: CDR1 SEHNR, CDR2 FQNEAQ (reference sequence). Trimming cost V 5 bases and J 4 bases; bases outside gene matches: 4. This CDR3 spans 13 amino acids. The CDR3 here is CASSRSGAETQYF. Written as DNA, the CDR3 is TGTGCCAGCAGCAGGAGCGGGGCAGAGACCCAGTACTTC.

This sequence joins TRBV30 and TRBJ1-5; 9 bases are a match to TRBD1. Trimming at V came to 5 bases and at J to 3 bases, leaving 8 bases not matched to a gene. The CDR3 is 15 residues long. Looked up from germline, CDR1 is GTSNPN and CDR2 is SVGIG (reference sequence). The CDR3 is CAWGGGQGNNQPQHF. The CDR3 bases are TGTGCCTGGGGGGGGGGACAGGGAAACAATCAGCCCCAGCATTTT.

This clonotype has at least ten counts. V is TRBV10-3 and J is TRBJ1-4; D unresolved. The CDR3 is 13 amino acids. CDR1 and CDR2 from the germline V gene are ENHRY and SYGVKD. V was cut by 2 bases and J by 5 bases, with 6 bases left in between. CDR3 sequence: CAISERENEKLFF. The DNA for the CDR3 is TGTGCCATCAGTGAGAGGGAAAATGAAAAACTGTTTTTT.

This clonotype was seen repeatedly, ten times or more. V is TRBV6-1 and J is TRBJ1-4, with TRBD1 identical over 9 bases. Germline V gene sequence: CDR1 MNHNS, CDR2 SASEGT. The CDR3 has 15 amino acids. V was pared by 4 bases and J by 8 bases, with 8 bases of the junction left unmatched. The CDR3 coding sequence is TGTGCCAGCAGTGCATTGACAGGGGGAAAAGAAAAACTGTTTTTT. As protein: CASSALTGGKEKLFF.

This clonotype has only a few counts. The V call is TRBV20-1, the J call TRBJ1-2, with 10 bases lining up with TRBD1. V lost 2 bases and J lost 7; bases outside the gene matches: 10. Germline CDR1 and CDR2: DFQATT and SNEGSKA (reference sequence). This CDR3 comprises 15 residues. In nucleotides, the CDR3 is TGCAGTGCTAGACTCGAGACAGGGGGCGCGGGTGGCTACACCTTC. It codes for CSARLETGGAGGYTF.

This clonotype was counted at least ten times. The chain couples TRBV3-1 to TRBJ1-3; unclear D gene. Germline lookup yields CDR1 LGHDT and CDR2 YNNKEL (reference sequence). The CDR3 covers 14 residues. V lost 0 bases and J lost 3, with 6 bases in between. The CDR3 sequence: CASSQEVIGNTIYF. The CDR3 DNA reads TGTGCCAGCAGCCAAGAGGTCATTGGAAACACCATATATTTT.

This chain uses TRBV5-1 with TRBJ2-2; no clear D. Germline V gene lookup returns CDR1 SGHRS and CDR2 YFSETQ. Trimming shortened V by 0 bases and J by 7 bases, and 16 bases separated the two germline ends. The CDR3 is 16 amino acids. CDR3 residues: CASSLVARTPLGELFF. CDR3 DNA sequence: TGCGCCAGCAGCTTGGTCGCGAGGACCCCTCTCGGGGAGCTGTTTTTT. Drawing the rest from reference TRBV5-1 and TRBJ2-2, the complete variable domain is KAGVTQTPRYLIKTRGQQVTLSCSPISGHRSVSWYQQTPGQGLQFLFEYFSETQRNKGNFPGRFSGRQFSNSRSEMNVSTLELGDSALYLCASSLVARTPLGELFFGEGSRLTVL.

As concerns this clonotype: The junction shows a germline mismatch at one end, possibly a read error. The chain links TRBV5-5 to TRBJ1-1; D is possibly TRBD1 (5 bases). CDR1 and CDR2 (germline): SGHKS, YYEKEE (reference sequence). This CDR3 has 14 amino acids. CDR3 nucleotides: TGTGCCAGCAGCCCATTCTCCGGGGGGACTGAAGTTTTCTTT. Translated, it gives CASSPFSGGTEVFF.

The chain has TRBV9 and TRBJ1-1; TRBD1 agrees at 7 bases. Germline V CDR1 and CDR2: SGDLS, YYNGEE. This CDR3 is 16 amino acids long. J lost 0 bases, V lost 3 bases, and 8 bases had no gene match. The CDR3, as DNA: TGTGCCAGCAGCGCAACAGGGGAAAGAATGAACACTGAAGCTTTCTTT. It is translated as CASSATGERMNTEAFF.

This clonotype was counted at least ten times. J is TRBJ2-1 and V is TRBV20-1; tentatively, D is TRBD2 (5 bases). The length of the CDR3 is 14 residues. CDR1 and CDR2 from the germline V gene are DFQATT and SNEGSKA (reference sequence). The V end was cut by 6 bases, the J end by 8 bases, with 20 bases between. The CDR3 here is CSARTSYFPYEQFF. The CDR3 nucleotides are TGCAGTGCCCGTACTAGTTACTTTCCCTATGAGCAGTTCTTC.

V and J are TRBV28 and TRBJ2-4; D tentatively reads TRBD1 or TRBD2 (6 bases each). Per the germline V gene, CDR1 is MDHEN and CDR2 is SYDVKM. The CDR3 has 15 amino acids. V lost 2 bases and J lost 0, with 8 bases in between. CDR3 nucleotides: TGTGCCAGCAGTTTAAGGGGGGTAGCCAAAAACATTCAGTACTTC. Its protein is CASSLRGVAKNIQYF.

The sample holds a few counts of this clonotype. This chain joins TRBV18 and TRBJ2-7, with TRBD2 identical over 9 bases. Germline CDR1 and CDR2: KGHSH and LQKENI. V gave up 0 bases and J gave up 0 bases; unmatched junction bases: 3. The CDR3 loop spans 16 amino acids. The CDR3 region has the DNA TGTGCCAGCTCACCACCGATAGCGGGGGACTCCTACGAGCAGTACTTC. It encodes CASSPPIAGDSYEQYF.

This chain joins TRBV4-2 and TRBJ2-3, with 7 bases identical to TRBD1. Germline V gene lookup returns CDR1 LGHNA and CDR2 YNFKEQ. With V trimmed by 1 base and J by 1 base, 14 bases remained unmatched. This CDR3 contains 19 residues. The CDR3 spells CASSQVSPLDRLGTDTQYF. The CDR3 DNA is TGTGCCAGCAGCCAAGTCTCCCCTCTGGACAGGTTGGGCACAGATACGCAGTATTTT.

There are many counts of this clonotype. This chain connects TRBV20-1 to TRBJ2-1, with no clear D. Trimming took off 6 bases at V and 8 bases at J, with 11 bases between the two ends. From germline, CDR1 is DFQATT and CDR2 SNEGSKA (reference sequence). The CDR3 has 11 amino acids. CDR3 in amino acids: CSARRSHEQFF. The CDR3 DNA follows: TGCAGTGCCCGCCGAAGCCATGAGCAGTTCTTC.

This clonotype was seen ten or more times. The chain is built from TRBV7-9 and TRBJ1-1; 7 positions agree with TRBD1. The V segment lost 5 bases and the J segment 5 bases; nucleotides outside the gene matches: 8. Germline CDR1 is SEHNR and CDR2 is FQNEAQ (reference sequence). The CDR3 covers 14 residues. The CDR3 DNA sequence: TGTGCCAGCAGCCCGCCGGACAGGTGGACTGAAGCTTTCTTT. Translating gives CASSPPDRWTEAFF.

This clonotype was seen many times. V and J are TRBV20-1 and TRBJ2-7; tentatively, D is TRBD1 (6 bases). The CDR3 has 12 residues. V was trimmed by 2 bases and J by 4 bases, leaving 9 bases between them. CDR1 and CDR2 from the germline V gene are DFQATT and SNEGSKA (reference sequence). The CDR3 DNA follows: TGCAGTGCTAGAATACAGGGTTACGAGCAGTACTTC. Protein sequence: CSARIQGYEQYF.

The table lists this clonotype with many counts. The chain employs TRBV28 and TRBJ1-5; possibly TRBD1 for D (5 bases). Germline V gene data show CDR1 as MDHEN and CDR2 as SYDVKM. With 5 bases removed from V and 0 bases from J, the gap between germline ends came to 14 bases. The CDR3 has 16 residues. The CDR3 DNA follows: TGTGCCAGCAGTCCCGCTAGGGGTCTTAGCAATCAGCCCCAGCATTTT. This encodes CASSPARGLSNQPQHF. Full variable domain (missing parts from reference TRBV28 and TRBJ1-5): DVKVTQSSRYLVKRTGEKVFLECVQDMDHENMFWYRQDPGLGLRLIYFSYDVKMKEKGDIPEGYSVSREKKERFSLILESASTNQTSMYLCASSPARGLSNQPQHFGDGTRLSIL.